These 9 T cell receptor beta chains share one sample of origin, sequenced in a study of T cells in Graves' hyperthyroidism and ophthalmopathy. RNA transcripts yielded amplified TCR beta CDR3 regions. HTBI primers were used for first-round RT-PCR of the TCR CDR3. TCRdb reanalysed the multiplex PCR reads using MiXCR and keeps one entry per CDR3 protein. The sample shows 730,000 or so distinct CDR3 sequences, roughly 20% of them seen only once. Sequenced input: blood. These receptors came from a woman in her forties or fifties with Graves' hyperthyroidism that later progressed to Graves' ophthalmopathy.

This clonotype was seen only once. V and J are TRBV18 and TRBJ1-6, with D possibly TRBD1 on 6 matching bases. This CDR3 comprises 15 residues. Germline CDR1 and CDR2: KGHSH and LQKENI. With 6 bases removed from V and 7 bases from J, the gap between germline ends came to 16 bases. CDR3 sequence reads: CASSSRQAMNSPLHF. DNA for the CDR3: TGTGCCAGCTCTTCCCGACAGGCGATGAATTCACCCCTCCACTTT.

The CDR3 DNA is TGCAGTGTCCCGGTCGCAGATACGCAGTATTTT. It codes for CSVPVADTQYF. The rearrangement links TRBV20-1 to TRBJ2-3; D not certain. This CDR3 region has 11 residues. Looked up from germline, CDR1 is DFQATT and CDR2 is SNEGSKA (reference sequence). Trimming removed 7 bases at V and 4 bases at J, with 9 bases between.

There are a few counts of this clonotype. The chain joins TRBV6-1 to TRBJ1-4; a weak D match, TRBD1 (5 bases). This CDR3 is built from 16 residues. CDR1 MNHNS and CDR2 SASEGT come from the germline V gene. V was shortened by 2 bases and J by 4 bases, with 14 bases between the two germline ends. DNA for the CDR3: TGTGCCAGCAGTGAATCCCACAGGCCCTATAATGAAAAACTGTTTTTT. It encodes CASSESHRPYNEKLFF.

V usage is TRBV6-2 or TRBV6-3 and J usage is TRBJ1-5, with 9 bases aligning to TRBD1. Germline CDR1 MNHEY, CDR2 SVGEGT. The length of the CDR3 is 14 residues. V was pared by 7 bases and J by 3 bases, with 4 bases of the junction left unmatched. The DNA of the CDR3 is TGTGCCAGCATCACAGGGGGCTTCAATCAGCCCCAGCATTTT. This encodes CASITGGFNQPQHF.

This clonotype was observed many times. The CDR3 coding sequence is TGTGCCAGCAGTTCCCAGAGCGGGGGGGCTGAGGAGCAGTTCTTC. The encoded protein is CASSSQSGGAEEQFF. The V call is TRBV6-1, the J call TRBJ2-1; 10 nucleotides agree with TRBD2. Trimming removed 5 bases from V and 10 bases from J; junction bases left unmatched: 11. The CDR3 is 15 amino acids. Germline V gives CDR1 MNHNS, CDR2 SASEGT.

This clonotype occurred a few times. The rearrangement uses TRBV20-1 and TRBJ2-5; no definite D call. The germline V and J ends were trimmed by 5 bases and 9 bases, with 16 bases remaining between them. This CDR3 has 12 amino acids. The germline gives CDR1 DFQATT, CDR2 SNEGSKA (reference sequence). The CDR3 DNA sequence: TGCAGTGCTTGGGCCGATAGGCAGCCCCAGTACTTC. Amino acids: CSAWADRQPQYF.

The rearrangement uses TRBV5-4 and TRBJ2-2, with a possible D match to TRBD1 (5 bases). The CDR3 is 15 residues long. Per the germline V gene, CDR1 is SGHNT and CDR2 is YYREEE (reference sequence). V was trimmed by 0 bases and J by 7 bases, leaving 13 bases between them. The CDR3 nucleotides are TGTGCCAGCAGCTTGGATTCCAGGGAAAGCGGGGAGCTGTTTTTT. Translation: CASSLDSRESGELFF.

Only a few counts were recorded for this clonotype. The chain is built from TRBV7-8 and TRBJ1-6; D perhaps matches TRBD1 (6 bases). Germline V gene data show CDR1 as SGHVS and CDR2 as FQNEAQ. The length of the CDR3 is 15 residues. Trimming stripped 5 bases from V and 8 bases from J, with 16 bases between. This CDR3 reads CASSPPGQVDSPLHF. DNA of the CDR3: TGTGCCAGCAGCCCTCCGGGACAAGTTGATTCACCCCTCCACTTT.

There are many counts of this clonotype. The chain couples TRBV3-1 to TRBJ1-6, with a tentative D call TRBD1 (5 bases). The ends were cut back, 2 bases at V and 10 bases at J, with 15 bases in the middle. The CDR3 contains 15 residues. CDR1 LGHDT and CDR2 YNNKEL come from the germline V gene (reference sequence). CDR3: CASSQLGAGRSPLHF. As DNA, the CDR3 is TGTGCCAGCAGCCAACTAGGGGCGGGACGATCACCCCTCCACTTT.